The T cell receptor beta chain under discussion was sequenced for a study of T cell responses to AZD1222 COVID-19 vaccine. Overall study findings and caveats: Seropositivity was recorded at baseline in only 6 or 7 AZD1222 recipients.

As to this clone: Its cognate antigen is unknown.

Assay: immunoSEQ multiplex PCR; the TCRdb copy retains only in-frame clones and omits some. The sample has more than 75,000 clones, around 82% seen once; the top ten hold about 1.3%. The germline V and J ends were trimmed by 7 bases and 3 bases, with 13 bases remaining between them. Germline V CDR1 and CDR2: SGDLS, YYNGEE. The CDR3 sequence is 13 residues long. The rearrangement uses TRBV9 and TRBJ2-5; possible D gene TRBD2, 6 bases. The sequence derives from an adult who received the AZD1222 COVID-19 vaccine. This specimen was peripheral blood, taken 28 days after the second AZD1222 dose. The chain's CDR3 is CASGGAREETQYF. The CDR3, as DNA: TGTGCCAGCGGAGGGGCCAGGGAAGAGACCCAGTACTTC.